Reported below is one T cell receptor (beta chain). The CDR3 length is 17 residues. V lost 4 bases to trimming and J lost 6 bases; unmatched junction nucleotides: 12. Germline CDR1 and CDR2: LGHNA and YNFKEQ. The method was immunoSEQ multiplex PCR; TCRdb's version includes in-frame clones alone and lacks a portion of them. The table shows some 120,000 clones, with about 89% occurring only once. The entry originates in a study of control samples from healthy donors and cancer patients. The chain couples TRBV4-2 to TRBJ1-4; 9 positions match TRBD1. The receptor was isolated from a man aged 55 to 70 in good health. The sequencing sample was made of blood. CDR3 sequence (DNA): TGTGCCAGCAGCCGCGACGCATACAGGGGGCGGGATGAAAAACTGTTTTTT. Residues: CASSRDAYRGRDEKLFF.